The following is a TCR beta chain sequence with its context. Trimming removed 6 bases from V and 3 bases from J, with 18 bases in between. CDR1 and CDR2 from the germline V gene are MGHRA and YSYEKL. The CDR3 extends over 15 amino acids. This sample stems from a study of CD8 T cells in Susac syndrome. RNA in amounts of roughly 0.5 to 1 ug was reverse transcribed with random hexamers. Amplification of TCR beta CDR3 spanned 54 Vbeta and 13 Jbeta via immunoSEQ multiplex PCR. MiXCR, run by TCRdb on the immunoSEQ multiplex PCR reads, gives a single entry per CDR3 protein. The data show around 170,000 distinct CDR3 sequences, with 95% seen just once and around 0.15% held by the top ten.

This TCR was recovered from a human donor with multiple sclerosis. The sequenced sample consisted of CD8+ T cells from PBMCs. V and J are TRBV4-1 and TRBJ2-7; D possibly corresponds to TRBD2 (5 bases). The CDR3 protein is CASRFRASRGYEQYF. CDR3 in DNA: TGCGCCAGCAGGTTTAGGGCATCCCGGGGCTACGAGCAGTACTTC.